The sequence of this T cell receptor beta chain was determined in a study of T cell repertoires in cytomegalovirus infection. This clonotype was picked up a small number of times. J lost 0 bases, V lost 5 bases, and 6 bases had no gene match. Looked up from germline, CDR1 is KGHDR and CDR2 is SFDVKD. This CDR3 contains 15 residues. MiXCR, applied by TCRdb to the reads, yields one record per CDR3 protein. Of around 530,000 distinct CDR3 sequences in the sample, 16% were seen once. V and J are TRBV24-1 and TRBJ2-7; 7 nucleotides match TRBD2. The TCR sequence derives from a human donor in good health (CMV status not recorded). Some clones in this sample may be carry-over from other donors' samples. The sequenced material came from CD8+ T cells from PBMCs. CDR3 in DNA: TGTGCCACCAGTGTGGGGAGGGGCGCCTCCTACGAGCAGTACTTC. Translated: CATSVGRGASYEQYF.